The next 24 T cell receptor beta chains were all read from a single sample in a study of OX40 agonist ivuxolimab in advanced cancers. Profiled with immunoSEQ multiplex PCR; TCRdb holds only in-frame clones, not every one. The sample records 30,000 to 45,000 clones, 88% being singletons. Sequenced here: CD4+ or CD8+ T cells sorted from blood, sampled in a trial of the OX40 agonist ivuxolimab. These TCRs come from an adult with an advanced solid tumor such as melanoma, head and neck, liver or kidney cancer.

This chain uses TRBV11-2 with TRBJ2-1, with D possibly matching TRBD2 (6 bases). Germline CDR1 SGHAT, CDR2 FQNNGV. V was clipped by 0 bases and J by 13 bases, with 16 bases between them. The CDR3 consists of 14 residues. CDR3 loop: CASSLDWRGAAQFF. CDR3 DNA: TGTGCCAGCAGCTTAGACTGGCGGGGCGCGGCCCAGTTCTTC.

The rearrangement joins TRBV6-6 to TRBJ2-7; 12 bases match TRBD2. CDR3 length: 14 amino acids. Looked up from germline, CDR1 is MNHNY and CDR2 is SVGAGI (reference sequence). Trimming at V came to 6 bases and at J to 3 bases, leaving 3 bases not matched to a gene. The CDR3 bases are TGTGCCAGCAGCTTACTAGCGGGAGGCTACGAGCAGTACTTC. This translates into CASSLLAGGYEQYF.

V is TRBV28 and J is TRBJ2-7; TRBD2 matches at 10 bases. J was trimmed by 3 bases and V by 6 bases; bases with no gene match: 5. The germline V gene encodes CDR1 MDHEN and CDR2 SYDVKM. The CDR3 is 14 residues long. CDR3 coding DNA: TGTGCCAGCAGCTCTTCTAGCGGGGGCTACGAGCAGTACTTC. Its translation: CASSSSSGGYEQYF. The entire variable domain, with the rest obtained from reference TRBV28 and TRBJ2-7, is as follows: DVKVTQSSRYLVKRTGEKVFLECVQDMDHENMFWYRQDPGLGLRLIYFSYDVKMKEKGDIPEGYSVSREKKERFSLILESASTNQTSMYLCASSSSSGGYEQYFGPGTRLTVT.

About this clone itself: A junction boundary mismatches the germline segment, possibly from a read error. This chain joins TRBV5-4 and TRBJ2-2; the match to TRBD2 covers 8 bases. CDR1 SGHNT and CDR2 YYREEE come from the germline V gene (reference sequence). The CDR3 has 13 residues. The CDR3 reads CTSLAANTGELFF. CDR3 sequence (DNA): TGCACTTCACTAGCGGCGAACACCGGGGAGCTGTTTTTT.

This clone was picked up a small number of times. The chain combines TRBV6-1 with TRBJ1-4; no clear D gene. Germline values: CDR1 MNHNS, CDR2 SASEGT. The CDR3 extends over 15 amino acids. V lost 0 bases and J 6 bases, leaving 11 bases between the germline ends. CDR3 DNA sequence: TGTGCCAGCAGTGAAGCTGAGGGAATGGATGAAAAACTGTTTTTT. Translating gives CASSEAEGMDEKLFF.

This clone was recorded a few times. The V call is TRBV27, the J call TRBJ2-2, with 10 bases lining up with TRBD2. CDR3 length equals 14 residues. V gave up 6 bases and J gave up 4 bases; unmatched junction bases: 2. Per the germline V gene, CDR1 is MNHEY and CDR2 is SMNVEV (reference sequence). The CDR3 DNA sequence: TGTGCCAGCAGGGTAGCGGGAGGCACCGGGGAGCTGTTTTTT. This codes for CASRVAGGTGELFF.

The CDR3 DNA is TGTGCCAGCAGTGTAGGGTTTTCCTACGAGCAGTACTTC. Its protein product is CASSVGFSYEQYF. The chain links TRBV6-1 to TRBJ2-7; D gene unclear. Per the germline V gene, CDR1 is MNHNS and CDR2 is SASEGT. The CDR3 covers 13 residues. V dropped 4 bases and J dropped 1 base, with 8 bases sitting between them.

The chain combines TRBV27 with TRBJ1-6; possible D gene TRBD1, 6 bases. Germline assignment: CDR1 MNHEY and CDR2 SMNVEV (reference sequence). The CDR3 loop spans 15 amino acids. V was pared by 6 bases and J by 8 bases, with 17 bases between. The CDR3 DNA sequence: TGTGCCAGCAGCTTGGGGGGGCTAGCAGATTCACCCCTCCACTTT. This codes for CASSLGGLADSPLHF.

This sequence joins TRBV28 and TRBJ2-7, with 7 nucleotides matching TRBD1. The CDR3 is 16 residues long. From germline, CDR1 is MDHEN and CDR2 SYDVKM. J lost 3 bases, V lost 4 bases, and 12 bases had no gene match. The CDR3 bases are TGTGCCAGCAGTTCAAAACAGGGGCGACCCCACTACGAGCAGTACTTC. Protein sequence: CASSSKQGRPHYEQYF.

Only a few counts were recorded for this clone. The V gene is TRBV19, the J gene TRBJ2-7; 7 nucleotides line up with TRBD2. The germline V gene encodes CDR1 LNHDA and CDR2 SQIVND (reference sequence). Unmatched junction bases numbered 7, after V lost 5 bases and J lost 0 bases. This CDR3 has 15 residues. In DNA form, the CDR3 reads TGTGCCAGTAGTCGCAGTGGCGGGAGCTCCTACGAGCAGTACTTC. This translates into CASSRSGGSSYEQYF.

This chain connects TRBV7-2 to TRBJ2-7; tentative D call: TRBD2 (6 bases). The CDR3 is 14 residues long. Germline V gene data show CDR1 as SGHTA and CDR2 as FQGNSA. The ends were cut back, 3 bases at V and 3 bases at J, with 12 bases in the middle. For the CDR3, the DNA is TGTGCCAGCAGCTTCGGTAGCGGTTTCTACGAGCAGTACTTC. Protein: CASSFGSGFYEQYF.

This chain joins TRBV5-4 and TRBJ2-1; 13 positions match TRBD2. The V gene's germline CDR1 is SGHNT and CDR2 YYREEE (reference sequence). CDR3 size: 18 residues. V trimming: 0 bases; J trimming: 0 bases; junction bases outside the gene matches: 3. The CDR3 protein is CASSLGTSGSYSYNEQFF. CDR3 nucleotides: TGTGCCAGCAGCTTGGGGACTAGCGGGAGTTACTCCTACAATGAGCAGTTCTTC. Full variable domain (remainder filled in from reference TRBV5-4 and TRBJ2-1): ETGVTQSPTHLIKTRGQQVTLRCSSQSGHNTVSWYQQALGQGPQFIFQYYREEENGRGNFPPRFSGLQFPNYSSELNVNALELDDSALYLCASSLGTSGSYSYNEQFFGPGTRLTVL.

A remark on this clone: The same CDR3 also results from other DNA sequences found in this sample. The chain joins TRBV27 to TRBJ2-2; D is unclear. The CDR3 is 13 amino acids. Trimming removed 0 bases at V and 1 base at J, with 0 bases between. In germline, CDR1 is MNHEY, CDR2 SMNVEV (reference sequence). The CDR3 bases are TGTGCCAGCAGTTTATCGAACACCGGGGAGCTGTTTTTT. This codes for CASSLSNTGELFF.

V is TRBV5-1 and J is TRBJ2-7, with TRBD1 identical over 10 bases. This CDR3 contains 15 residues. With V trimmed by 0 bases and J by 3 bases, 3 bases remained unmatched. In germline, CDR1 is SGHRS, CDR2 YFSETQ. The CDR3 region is CASSLGTGGNYEQYF. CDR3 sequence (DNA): TGCGCCAGCAGCTTGGGGACAGGGGGTAACTACGAGCAGTACTTC. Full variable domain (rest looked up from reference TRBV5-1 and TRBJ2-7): KAGVTQTPRYLIKTRGQQVTLSCSPISGHRSVSWYQQTPGQGLQFLFEYFSETQRNKGNFPGRFSGRQFSNSRSEMNVSTLELGDSALYLCASSLGTGGNYEQYFGPGTRLTVT.

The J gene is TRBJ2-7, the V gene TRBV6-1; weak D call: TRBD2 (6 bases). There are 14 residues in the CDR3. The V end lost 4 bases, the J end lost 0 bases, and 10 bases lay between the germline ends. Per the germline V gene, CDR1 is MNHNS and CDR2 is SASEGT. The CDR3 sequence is CASSAGLSSYEQYF. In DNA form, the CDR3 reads TGTGCCAGCAGTGCGGGACTTAGCTCCTACGAGCAGTACTTC.

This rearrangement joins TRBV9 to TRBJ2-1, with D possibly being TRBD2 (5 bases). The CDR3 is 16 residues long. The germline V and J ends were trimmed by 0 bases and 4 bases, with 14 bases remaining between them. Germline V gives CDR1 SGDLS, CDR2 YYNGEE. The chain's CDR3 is CASSVGVGVLYNEQFF. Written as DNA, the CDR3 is TGTGCCAGCAGCGTAGGGGTGGGAGTATTGTACAATGAGCAGTTCTTC.

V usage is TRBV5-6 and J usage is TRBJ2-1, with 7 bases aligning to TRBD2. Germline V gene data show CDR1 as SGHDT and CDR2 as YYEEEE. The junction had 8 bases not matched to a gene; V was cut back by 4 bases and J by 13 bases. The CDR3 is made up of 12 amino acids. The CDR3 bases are TGTGCCAGCAGCGGGCGGGGGTGGTTTCAGTTCTTC. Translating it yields CASSGRGWFQFF.

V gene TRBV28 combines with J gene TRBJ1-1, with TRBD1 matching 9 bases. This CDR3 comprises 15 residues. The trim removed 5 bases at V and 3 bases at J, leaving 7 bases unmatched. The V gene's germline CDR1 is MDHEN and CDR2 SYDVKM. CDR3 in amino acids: CASSPTGGADTEAFF. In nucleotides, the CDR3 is TGTGCCAGCAGTCCAACAGGGGGCGCGGACACTGAAGCTTTCTTT.

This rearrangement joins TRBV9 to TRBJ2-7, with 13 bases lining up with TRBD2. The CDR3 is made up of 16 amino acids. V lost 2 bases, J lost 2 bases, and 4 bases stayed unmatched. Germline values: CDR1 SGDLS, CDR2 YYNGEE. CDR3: CASSVAGTSGTYEQYF. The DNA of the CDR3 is TGTGCCAGCAGCGTTGCCGGGACTAGCGGGACCTACGAGCAGTACTTC.

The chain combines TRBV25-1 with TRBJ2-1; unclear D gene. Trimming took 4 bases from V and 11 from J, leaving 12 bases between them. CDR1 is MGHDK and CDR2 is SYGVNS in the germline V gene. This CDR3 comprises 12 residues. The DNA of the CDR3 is TGTGCCAGCAGTGGTCGGGTTTATCAGCAGTTCTTC. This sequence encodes CASSGRVYQQFF. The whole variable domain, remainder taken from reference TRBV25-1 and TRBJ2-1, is EADIYQTPRYLVIGTGKKITLECSQTMGHDKMYWYQQDPGMELHLIHYSYGVNSTEKGDLSSESTVSRIRTEHFPLTLESARPSHTSQYLCASSGRVYQQFFGPGTRLTVL.

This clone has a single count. CDR3 sequence (DNA): TGTGCCAGCGCAGGGTTCTATGGCTACACCTTC. It codes for CASAGFYGYTF. This sequence joins TRBV27 and TRBJ1-2, with D possibly matching TRBD1 (5 bases). V shed 8 bases and J shed 4 bases, with 8 bases lying between them. Germline V gene lookup returns CDR1 MNHEY and CDR2 SMNVEV (reference sequence). CDR3 length: 11 amino acids.

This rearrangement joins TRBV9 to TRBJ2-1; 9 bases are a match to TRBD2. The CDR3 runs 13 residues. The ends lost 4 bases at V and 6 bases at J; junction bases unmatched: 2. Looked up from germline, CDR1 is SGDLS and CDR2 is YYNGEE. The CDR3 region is CASSFSGGNEQFF. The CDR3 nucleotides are TGTGCCAGCAGCTTTAGCGGGGGCAATGAGCAGTTCTTC.

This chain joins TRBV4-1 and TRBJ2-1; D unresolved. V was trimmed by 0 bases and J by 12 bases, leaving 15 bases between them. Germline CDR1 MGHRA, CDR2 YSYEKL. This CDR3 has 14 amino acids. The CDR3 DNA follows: TGCGCCAGCAGCCAAGATCTATCGGGTTTTGGGCAGTTCTTC. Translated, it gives CASSQDLSGFGQFF.

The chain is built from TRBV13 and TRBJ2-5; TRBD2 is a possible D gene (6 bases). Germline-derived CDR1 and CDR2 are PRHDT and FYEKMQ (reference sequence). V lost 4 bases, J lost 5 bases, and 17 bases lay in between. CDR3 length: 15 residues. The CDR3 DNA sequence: TGTGCCAGCAGCTCCGGCGGGGTCCGGGGGGAGACCCAGTACTTC. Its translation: CASSSGGVRGETQYF. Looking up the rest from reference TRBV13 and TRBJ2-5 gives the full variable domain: AAGVIQSPRHLIKEKRETATLKCYPIPRHDTVYWYQQGPGQDPQFLISFYEKMQSDKGSIPDRFSAQQFSDYHSELNMSSLELGDSALYFCASSSGGVRGETQYFGPGTRLLVL.